This T cell receptor beta chain was sequenced during a study of vaccination and CD4 T cells after COVID-19. Turning to the study itself: Controls used CEFX viral epitopes (positive), HIV-1 Nef peptides (negative), or no peptide.

As to this clonotype: The antigen is unknown.

The ends lost 0 bases at V and 3 bases at J; junction bases unmatched: 7. The CDR3 totals 16 residues. Germline CDR1 reads SGDLS; CDR2 reads YYNGEE. Stated treatment: roughly ten-day PBMC culture with coronavirus spike peptide pools or control peptides (ViraFEST assay). Oncomine TCR Beta short-read sequencing was applied to DNA from cultured CD4+ T cells. TCRdb called the PCR reads again in MiXCR, with one record for every CDR3 protein. The sample consists of roughly 24,000 distinct CDR3 sequences, 40% to 45% of them appearing once. This TCR came from a human donor who had recovered from COVID-19. Sequencing was carried out using CD4+ T cells from blood, cultured in vitro. The genes are TRBV9 and TRBJ2-7; the match to TRBD1 covers 9 bases. CDR3 protein: CASSVALDRGIYEQYF. CDR3 in DNA: TGTGCCAGCAGCGTAGCTTTGGACAGGGGAATCTACGAGCAGTACTTC.